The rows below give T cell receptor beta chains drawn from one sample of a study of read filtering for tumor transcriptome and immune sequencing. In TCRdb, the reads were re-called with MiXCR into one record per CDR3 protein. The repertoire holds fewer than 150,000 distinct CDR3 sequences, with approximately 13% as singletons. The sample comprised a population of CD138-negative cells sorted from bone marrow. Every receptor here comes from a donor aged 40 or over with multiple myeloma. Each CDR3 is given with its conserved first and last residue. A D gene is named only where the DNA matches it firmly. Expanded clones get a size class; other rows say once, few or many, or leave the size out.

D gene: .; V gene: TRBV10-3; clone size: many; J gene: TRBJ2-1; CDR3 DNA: TGTGCCATCAGTGGTTTCCGGGAGACCGGCAATGAGCAGTTCTTC; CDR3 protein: CAISGFRETGNEQFF
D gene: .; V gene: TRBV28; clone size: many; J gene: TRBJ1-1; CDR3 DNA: TGTGCCAGCAGCGTGAACACTGAAGCTTTCTTT; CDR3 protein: CASSVNTEAFF
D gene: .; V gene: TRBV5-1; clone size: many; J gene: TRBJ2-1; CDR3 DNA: TGCGCCAGCAGCTTGGGGACAGAGAACAATGAGCAGTTCTTC; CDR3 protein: CASSLGTENNEQFF
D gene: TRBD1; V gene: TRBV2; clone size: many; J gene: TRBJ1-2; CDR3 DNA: TGTGCCAGCAGTGCGGTCAGGGGGTCGTATGGCTACACCTTC; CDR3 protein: CASSAVRGSYGYTF
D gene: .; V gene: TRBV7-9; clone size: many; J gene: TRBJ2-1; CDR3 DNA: TGTGCCAGCAGCCCCCCCTCCGGACAGCGCCATGAGCAGTTCTTC; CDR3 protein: CASSPPSGQRHEQFF
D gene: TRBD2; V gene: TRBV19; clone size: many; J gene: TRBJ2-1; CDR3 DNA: TGTGCCAGTAGTATAAAGGCGGGAGGGCCGTTATACAATGAGCAGTTCTTC; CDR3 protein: CASSIKAGGPLYNEQFF
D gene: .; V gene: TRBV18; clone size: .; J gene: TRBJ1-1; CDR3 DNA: TGTGCCAGCTCACCCGACGGGGGGGGTGAAGCTTTCTTT; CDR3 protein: CASSPDGGGEAFF
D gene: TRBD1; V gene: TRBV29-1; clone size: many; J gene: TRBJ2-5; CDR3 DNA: TGCAGCGTTACATCACAGGGGGAAGAGACCCAGTACTTC; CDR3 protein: CSVTSQGEETQYF
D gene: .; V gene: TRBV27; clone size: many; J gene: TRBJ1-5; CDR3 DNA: TGTGCCAGCAGACCTACAGGTCATCAGCCCCAGCATTTT; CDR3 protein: CASRPTGHQPQHF
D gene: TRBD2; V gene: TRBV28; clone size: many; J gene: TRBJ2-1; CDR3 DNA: TGTGCCAGCAGTTTCGGACTAGCGGGTGCGAATGAGCAGTTCTTC; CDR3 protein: CASSFGLAGANEQFF
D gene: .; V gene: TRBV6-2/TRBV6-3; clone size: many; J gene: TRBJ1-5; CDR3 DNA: TGTGCCAGCGGTAATCATCAGCCCCAGCATTTT; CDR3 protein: CASGNHQPQHF
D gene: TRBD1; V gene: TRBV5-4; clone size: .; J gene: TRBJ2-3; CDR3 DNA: TGTGCCAGCAGCTTGGGGACAGGGTGGACAGATACGCAGTATTTT; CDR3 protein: CASSLGTGWTDTQYF
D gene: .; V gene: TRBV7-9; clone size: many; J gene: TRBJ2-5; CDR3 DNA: TGTGCCAGCAGCTTAGGACAGCCAGAGACCCAGTACTTC; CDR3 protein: CASSLGQPETQYF
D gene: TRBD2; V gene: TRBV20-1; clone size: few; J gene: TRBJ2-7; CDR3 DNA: TGCAGTGCCCCCAGACTAGCCAGAGGGGCCGACTACGAGCAGTACTTC; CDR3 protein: CSAPRLARGADYEQYF
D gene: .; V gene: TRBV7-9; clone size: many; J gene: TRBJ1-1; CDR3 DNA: TGTGCCAGCAGCCCGGAAGTGTTCACTGAAGCTTTCTTT; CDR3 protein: CASSPEVFTEAFF
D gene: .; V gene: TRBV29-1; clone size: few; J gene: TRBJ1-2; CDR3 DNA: TGCAGCGTTGTTACAAACAACTATGGCTGCACCTTC; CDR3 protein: CSVVTNNYGCTF
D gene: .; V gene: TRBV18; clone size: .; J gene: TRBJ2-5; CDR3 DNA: TGTGCCAGCTCACCACCCGCAGGGGTTTTGGAGACCCAGTACTTC; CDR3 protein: CASSPPAGVLETQYF
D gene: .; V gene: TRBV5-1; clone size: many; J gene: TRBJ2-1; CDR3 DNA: TGCGCCAGCAGCTTGCCGAGTAGCTCCTACAATGAGCAGTTCTTC; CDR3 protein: CASSLPSSSYNEQFF
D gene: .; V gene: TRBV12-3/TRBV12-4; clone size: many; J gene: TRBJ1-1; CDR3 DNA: TGTGCCAGCAGGAACACCGGGGGCTTAAACACTGAAGCTTTCTTT; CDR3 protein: CASRNTGGLNTEAFF
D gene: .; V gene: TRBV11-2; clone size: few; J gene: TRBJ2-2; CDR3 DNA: TGTGCCAGCACCCCTCAGAGTTACACCGGGGAGCTGTTTTTT; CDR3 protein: CASTPQSYTGELFF
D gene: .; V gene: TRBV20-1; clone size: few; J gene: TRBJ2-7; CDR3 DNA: TGCAGTGCCCCCCAGGGACCCGCTGGCTACGAGCAGTACTTC; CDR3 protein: CSAPQGPAGYEQYF
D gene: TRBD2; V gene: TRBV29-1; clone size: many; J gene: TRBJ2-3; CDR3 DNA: TGCAGCGTTGTAGCCTCAGCGGGAGTGAGCACAGATACGCAGTATTTT; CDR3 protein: CSVVASAGVSTDTQYF
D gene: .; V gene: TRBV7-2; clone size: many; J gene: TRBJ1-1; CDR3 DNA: TGTGCCAGCAGCACTTCAGGGAGCACTGAAGCTTTCTTT; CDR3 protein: CASSTSGSTEAFF
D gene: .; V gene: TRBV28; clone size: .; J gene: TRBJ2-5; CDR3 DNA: TGTGCCTGCTCCGAACCTGCCCGAGAGACCCAGTACTTC; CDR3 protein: CACSEPARETQYF
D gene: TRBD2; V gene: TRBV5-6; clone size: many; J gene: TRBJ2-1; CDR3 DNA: TGTGCCAGCAGCTGGAGTGGGACTAGCGGGAGGGCCCGTAATGAGCAGTTCTTC; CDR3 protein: CASSWSGTSGRARNEQFF
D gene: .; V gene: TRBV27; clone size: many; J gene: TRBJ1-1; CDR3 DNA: TGTGCCAGCAGTTTAAAGGGGGTGAGGGAAGCTTTCTTT; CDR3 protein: CASSLKGVREAFF
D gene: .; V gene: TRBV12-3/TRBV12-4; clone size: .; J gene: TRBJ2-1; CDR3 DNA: TGTGCCAGCAGTTTAGCTGGGGGGTCCTACGAGCAGTTCTTC; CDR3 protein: CASSLAGGSYEQFF
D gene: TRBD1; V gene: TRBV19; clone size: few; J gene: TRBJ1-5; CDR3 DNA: TGTGCCAGTAGTCGAGACAGGGGGAGCAATCAGCCCCAGCATTTT; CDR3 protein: CASSRDRGSNQPQHF
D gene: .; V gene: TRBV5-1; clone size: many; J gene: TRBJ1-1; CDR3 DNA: TGCGCCAGCAGCTTGGCGGGAGACACTGAAGCTTTCTTT; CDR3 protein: CASSLAGDTEAFF
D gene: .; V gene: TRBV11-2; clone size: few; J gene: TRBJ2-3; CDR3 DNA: TGTGCCAGCGCCGGGGGCCACTCCGTCACAGATACGCAGTATTTT; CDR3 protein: CASAGGHSVTDTQYF
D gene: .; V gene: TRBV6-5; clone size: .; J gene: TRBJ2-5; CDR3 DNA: TGTGCCAGCAGCAACCTGGGGAGAGGAGAGACCCTGTACTTC; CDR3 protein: CASSNLGRGETLYF
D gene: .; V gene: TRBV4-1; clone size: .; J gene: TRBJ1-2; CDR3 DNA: TGCGCCAGCAGCCCCCGGGACTCCGTGACCGAGAACTATGGCTACACCTTC; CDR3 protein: CASSPRDSVTENYGYTF
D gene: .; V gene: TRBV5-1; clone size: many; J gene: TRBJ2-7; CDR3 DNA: TGCGCCAGCAGCTCATCCGGGACGGTTCCTAACGAGCAGTACTTC; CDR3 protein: CASSSSGTVPNEQYF
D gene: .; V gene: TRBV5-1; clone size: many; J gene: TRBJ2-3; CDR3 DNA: TGCGCCAGCAGCTCCGGGGTAGACACAGATACGCAGTATTTT; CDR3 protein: CASSSGVDTDTQYF
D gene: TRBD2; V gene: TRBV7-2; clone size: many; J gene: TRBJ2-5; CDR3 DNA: TGTGCCAGCAGCTCCCCTAGCGGGGGGGGGGAGACCCAGTACTTC; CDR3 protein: CASSSPSGGGETQYF
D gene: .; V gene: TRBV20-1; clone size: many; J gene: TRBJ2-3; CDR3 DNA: TGCAGTGCTGGATCCGGGGTGTCCTTGTCAGATACGCAGTATTTT; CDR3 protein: CSAGSGVSLSDTQYF
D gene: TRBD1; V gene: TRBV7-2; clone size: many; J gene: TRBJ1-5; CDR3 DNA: TGTGCCAGCAGCTCGGGACAGGGGGGGCTACTTAATCAGCCCCAGCATTTT; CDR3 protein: CASSSGQGGLLNQPQHF
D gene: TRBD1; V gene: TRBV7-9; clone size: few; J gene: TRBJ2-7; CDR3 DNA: TGTGCCAGCAGCTTAGGGGACAGGGGCGAGCAGTACTTC; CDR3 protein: CASSLGDRGEQYF
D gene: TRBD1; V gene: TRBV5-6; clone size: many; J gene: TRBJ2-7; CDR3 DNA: TGTGCCAGCAGCCCCGACAGGGGGTTCGTCCACGAGCAGTACTTC; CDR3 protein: CASSPDRGFVHEQYF
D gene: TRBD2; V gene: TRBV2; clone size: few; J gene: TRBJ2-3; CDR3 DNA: TGTGCCAGCAGTGACGGGACTAGAAGGACAGATACGCAGTATTTT; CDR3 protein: CASSDGTRRTDTQYF
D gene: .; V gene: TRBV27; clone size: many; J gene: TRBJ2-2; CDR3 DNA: TGTGCCACATCTACGACCGGGGAGCTGTTTTTT; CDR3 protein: CATSTTGELFF
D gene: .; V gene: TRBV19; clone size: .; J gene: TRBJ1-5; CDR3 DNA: TGTGCCAGTAAGAGGACGGTAAGAACGTTCAATCAGCCCCAGCATTTT; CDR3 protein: CASKRTVRTFNQPQHF
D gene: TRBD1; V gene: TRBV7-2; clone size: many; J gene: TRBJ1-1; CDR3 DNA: TGTGCCAGCAGCTTAAGGGACAGGGGGACCACTGAAGCTTTCTTT; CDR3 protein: CASSLRDRGTTEAFF
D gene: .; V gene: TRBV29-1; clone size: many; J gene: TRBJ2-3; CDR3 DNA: TGCAGCACGGGAGCAGATACGCAGTATTTT; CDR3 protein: CSTGADTQYF
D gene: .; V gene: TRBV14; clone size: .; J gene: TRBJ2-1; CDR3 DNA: TGTGCCAGCAGCCCCCTCCCTGGCAGGGCGGTGAATGAGCAGTTCTTC; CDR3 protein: CASSPLPGRAVNEQFF
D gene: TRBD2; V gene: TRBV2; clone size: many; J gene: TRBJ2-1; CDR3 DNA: TGTGCCAGCAGTGAGAGCGGGACGCGATTCTTC; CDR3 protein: CASSESGTRFF
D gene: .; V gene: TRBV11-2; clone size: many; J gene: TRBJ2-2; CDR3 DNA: TGTGCCAGCAGCTTAACTAGGGCCGGGGAGCTGTTTTTT; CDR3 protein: CASSLTRAGELFF
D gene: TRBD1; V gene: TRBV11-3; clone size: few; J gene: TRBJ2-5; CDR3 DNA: TGTGCCAGCAGCTTAGGAGGGGGCGGAGAGACCCAGTACTTC; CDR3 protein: CASSLGGGGETQYF
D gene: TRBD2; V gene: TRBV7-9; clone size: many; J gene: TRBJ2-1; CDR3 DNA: TGTGCCAGCAGCTCCCGTCTAGCGGGGGGTTACAATGAGCAGTTCTTC; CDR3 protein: CASSSRLAGGYNEQFF
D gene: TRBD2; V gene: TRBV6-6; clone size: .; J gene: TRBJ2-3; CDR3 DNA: TGTGCCAGCAGCCCTACCCTGACTAGCGGGAGTAGCACAGATACGCAGTATTTT; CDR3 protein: CASSPTLTSGSSTDTQYF
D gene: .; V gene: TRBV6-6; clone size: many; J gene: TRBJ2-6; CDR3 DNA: TGTGCCAGCAGTTACTCGCCAACTGGGGCCAACGTCCTGACTTTC; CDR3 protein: CASSYSPTGANVLTF
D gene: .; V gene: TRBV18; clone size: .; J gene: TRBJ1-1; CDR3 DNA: TGTGCCAGCTCACCCCAGCAGGGCTGGGACACTGAAGCTTTCTTT; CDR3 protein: CASSPQQGWDTEAFF
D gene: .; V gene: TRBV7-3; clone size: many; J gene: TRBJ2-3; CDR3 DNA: TGTGCCAGCAGCTCATATACTAGCCCACTCACAGATACGCAGTATTTT; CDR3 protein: CASSSYTSPLTDTQYF
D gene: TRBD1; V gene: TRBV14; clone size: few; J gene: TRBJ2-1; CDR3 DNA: TGTGCCAGCAGCCTCCTAAGGGGGCACAATGAGCAGTTCTTC; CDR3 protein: CASSLLRGHNEQFF
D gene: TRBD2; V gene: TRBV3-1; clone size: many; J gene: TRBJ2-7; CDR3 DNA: TGTGCCAGCGGACTAGCGGGAGGTATTGAGCAGTACTTC; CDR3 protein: CASGLAGGIEQYF